These T cell receptor beta chains were read from a single sample in a study of cytomegalovirus exposure and HLA in healthy donors. Produced via immunoSEQ multiplex PCR; TCRdb's table is partial and in-frame only. This table has around 200,000 clones, roughly four fifths appearing once. The sequenced sample was PBMCs. The receptor set was obtained from a man over 45 in good health and CMV-seronegative. CDR3s include the opening cysteine and the closing phenylalanine or tryptophan. A D gene is named only where the DNA matches it firmly. Clone sizes are given selectively: once, few, many, or a class where the clone is expanded.

D: TRBD1
J: TRBJ1-5
size: -
V: TRBV6-1
DNA: TGTGCCAGCAGTGCCTCGGACAGGGGGCTTTTTCAGCCCCAGCATTTT
CDR3: CASSASDRGLFQPQHF

D: TRBD1
J: TRBJ2-7
size: few
V: TRBV6-5
DNA: TGTGCCAGCAGTTACTCCGACAGGGACTACGAGCAGTACTTC
CDR3: CASSYSDRDYEQYF

D: TRBD2
J: TRBJ2-5
size: few
V: TRBV4-2
DNA: TGTGCCAGCAGCCTAAACCCGACGGGGGGGGGAGAGACCCAGTACTTC
CDR3: CASSLNPTGGGETQYF

D: -
J: TRBJ1-4
size: -
V: TRBV6-1
DNA: TGTGCCAGCAGTGACTGTCCAAGTCTCCTAGTCGACAATGAAAAACTGTTTTTT
CDR3: CASSDCPSLLVDNEKLFF

D: -
J: TRBJ2-5
size: -
V: TRBV4-1
DNA: TGCGCCAGCAGCCAAGGCCGAGCTGTCCAAGAGACCCAGTACTTC
CDR3: CASSQGRAVQETQYF

D: TRBD1
J: TRBJ2-1
size: -
V: TRBV19
DNA: TGTGCCAGTAGTATGTCTGGGGGATTGACAGGGGGATCCTACAATGAGCAGTTCTTC
CDR3: CASSMSGGLTGGSYNEQFF

D: -
J: TRBJ1-5
size: -
V: TRBV5-4
DNA: TGTGCCAGCAGCGAATCGGCGGGGCCCCAGCATTTT
CDR3: CASSESAGPQHF

D: -
J: TRBJ2-5
size: -
V: TRBV5-4
DNA: TGTGCCAGCAGCTTGGCCTCAACAGACCAAGAGACCCAGTACTTC
CDR3: CASSLASTDQETQYF

D: -
J: TRBJ2-7
size: once
V: TRBV29-1
DNA: TGCAGCGTTGAAGACTGGGTCAGGTCCTCCTACGAGCAGTACTTC
CDR3: CSVEDWVRSSYEQYF

D: -
J: TRBJ2-5
size: -
V: TRBV6-5
DNA: TGTGCCAGCCGATCCTCGGTGGAGACCCAGTACTTC
CDR3: CASRSSVETQYF

D: TRBD1
J: TRBJ2-7
size: -
V: TRBV28
DNA: TGTGCCAGCTGCTACCGGGACAGGGGATACTTC
CDR3: CASCYRDRGYF

D: -
J: TRBJ2-7
size: -
V: TRBV5-6
DNA: TGTGCCAGCAGCTCAATAGACATGACCTACGAGCAGTACTTC
CDR3: CASSSIDMTYEQYF

D: -
J: TRBJ1-3
size: few
V: TRBV7-9
DNA: TGTGCCAGCAGCTTGTTCGGGTTGATTGGAAACACCATATATTTT
CDR3: CASSLFGLIGNTIYF

D: TRBD1
J: TRBJ1-4
size: -
V: TRBV13
DNA: TGTGCCAGCAGCACCTGGGACAGGGGAGGTGAAAAACTGTTTTTT
CDR3: CASSTWDRGGEKLFF

D: TRBD2
J: TRBJ2-7
size: -
V: TRBV5-4
DNA: TGTGCCAGCAGCTTTATAGCGGGTACAGACTACGAGCAGTACTTC
CDR3: CASSFIAGTDYEQYF

D: -
J: TRBJ1-1
size: few
V: TRBV6-5
DNA: TGTGCCAGCAGCTCTCCCGGGCGGAGGGAGGATGAAGCTTTCTTT
CDR3: CASSSPGRREDEAFF

D: -
J: TRBJ2-7
size: few
V: TRBV6-1
DNA: TGTGCCAGCAGTGAGTCCGGGGCCTACGAGCAGTACTTC
CDR3: CASSESGAYEQYF

D: -
J: TRBJ1-5
size: few
V: TRBV13
DNA: TGTGCCAGCAGCTTACGGGTCGGTCAGCCCCAGCATTTT
CDR3: CASSLRVGQPQHF

D: -
J: TRBJ2-7
size: -
V: TRBV2
DNA: TGTGCCAGCAGTGCTCAGGTCGCCCACGAGCAGTACTTC
CDR3: CASSAQVAHEQYF

D: -
J: TRBJ2-2
size: -
V: TRBV30
DNA: TGTGCCCGTCAGACAATTACTAGCGGGGAGCTGTTTTTT
CDR3: CARQTITSGELFF

D: TRBD1
J: TRBJ1-1
size: -
V: TRBV16
DNA: TGTGCCAGCAGCCAATGGGCAGGGGGAGGCACTGAAGCTTTCTTT
CDR3: CASSQWAGGGTEAFF

D: -
J: TRBJ1-2
size: -
V: TRBV7-6
DNA: TGTGCCAGCAGCTTAGACCACTCGAGGGGCTACACCTTC
CDR3: CASSLDHSRGYTF

D: -
J: TRBJ2-7
size: -
V: TRBV19
DNA: TGTGCCAGTAGTGCTCTGCTAAACTCGGGCGAGCAGTACTTC
CDR3: CASSALLNSGEQYF

D: TRBD2
J: TRBJ2-1
size: -
V: TRBV7-3
DNA: TGTGCCAGCAGCTTACTAGCGGGCTCCTACAATGAGCAGTTCTTC
CDR3: CASSLLAGSYNEQFF

D: TRBD2
J: TRBJ2-1
size: -
V: TRBV30
DNA: TGTGCCTGGGGACCAGTTGGACAGCAAGTGACTAGCGCCACCTACAATGAGCAGTTCTTC
CDR3: CAWGPVGQQVTSATYNEQFF

D: -
J: TRBJ2-7
size: -
V: TRBV28
DNA: TGTGCCAGCAGTAGGGACTCCCCCTACGAGCAGTACTTC
CDR3: CASSRDSPYEQYF

D: -
J: TRBJ1-5
size: -
V: TRBV7-9
DNA: TGTGCCAGCAGCCCAGACGGGGGTCAGCCCCAGCATTTT
CDR3: CASSPDGGQPQHF

D: TRBD2
J: TRBJ2-2
size: -
V: TRBV9
DNA: TGTGCCAGCAGCGTTAGCGGGACCCCGACCGGGGAGCTGTTTTTT
CDR3: CASSVSGTPTGELFF

D: TRBD1
J: TRBJ1-2
size: -
V: TRBV28
DNA: TGTGCCAGCACTCAACCGACAGGGGCCGGCTACACCTTC
CDR3: CASTQPTGAGYTF

D: TRBD2
J: TRBJ2-3
size: once
V: TRBV30
DNA: TGTGCCTGGACTAGCGGGAGCCGTGATACGCAGTATTTT
CDR3: CAWTSGSRDTQYF

D: TRBD2
J: TRBJ2-5
size: -
V: TRBV2
DNA: TGTGCATCGGGGGGGGCCGCCCAAGAGACCCAGTACTTC
CDR3: CASGGAAQETQYF

D: -
J: TRBJ2-1
size: -
V: TRBV7-9
DNA: TGTGCCAGCAGCTCGGACTACCTTGGGGTTGGGCAGTTCTTC
CDR3: CASSSDYLGVGQFF

D: TRBD1
J: TRBJ1-2
size: once
V: TRBV5-6
DNA: TGTGCCAGCACCCAGGGGATTCCCAGACAGGGGCTCTATGGCTACACCTTC
CDR3: CASTQGIPRQGLYGYTF

D: -
J: TRBJ2-5
size: -
V: TRBV25-1
DNA: TGTGCCAGCAACGCCGCAGGGCAAGAGACCCAGTACTTC
CDR3: CASNAAGQETQYF

D: TRBD1
J: TRBJ2-7
size: -
V: TRBV4-3
DNA: TGCGCCAGCAGCCAGAAGACAGGGCCCTACGAGCAGTACTTC
CDR3: CASSQKTGPYEQYF